This TCR beta chain is drawn from a study of human T cells and chemical hapten exposure. Study-level background: TCR yields differed between samples (mainly from small differences in pooled library volume).

Time point specified: pre-sensitization, week 0. Noted treatment: therapeutic diphenylcyclopropenone sensitization with weekly scalp DPC. This clonotype was seen many times. One entry per CDR3 protein results from TCRdb running MiXCR on the RACE reads. The sample has tens of thousands of distinct CDR3 sequences; roughly 9.8% are singletons. Germline CDR1 is MNHNS and CDR2 is SASEGT. The CDR3 is 16 residues long. With 2 bases removed from V and 4 bases from J, the gap between germline ends came to 16 bases. Sequencing was performed on whole blood, taken in connection with sensitization to the hapten diphenylcyclopropenone (DPC). The rearrangement links TRBV6-1 to TRBJ2-3; D might be TRBD1 or TRBD2, each matching 5 bases. The origin of this receptor is a middle-aged man with alopecia areata. Some clones in this sample may be carry-over from other donors' samples. CDR3 residues: CASSETVGRSSDTQYF. As DNA, the CDR3 is TGTGCCAGCAGTGAAACTGTGGGACGGTCCTCAGATACGCAGTATTTT.